One sample yielded the 30 T cell receptor beta chains listed below, sequenced in a study of T cell repertoires in cytomegalovirus infection (dated by TCRdb to the late 2010s). These receptors lack a known antigen. The treatment or condition label, as the study defines it: in vitro stimulation with specific CMV peptide epitopes to enrich CMV-specific T cells. TCRdb shows the sequencer as Illumina HiSeq 1500. TCRdb ran its own pipeline on the public reads, namely fastp trimming at Q25 and MiXCR clone calling, and kept in-frame beta chains. Each entry is one CDR3 protein sequence, shown with its most common DNA and genes. This sample comprises 650,000 to 900,000 distinct CDR3 sequences, approximately 30% of them detected only once. The top ten clonotypes cover around 11% of the sample. Sequencing used cultured CD8+ T cells from PBMCs, obtained from culture after CMV antigen stimulation. All receptors derive from a human donor in good health (CMV status not recorded). Some clones in this sample may be carry-over from other donors' samples.

This clonotype came up a few times. The rearrangement links TRBV4-1 to TRBJ1-1; D is undetermined. Germline V gene sequence: CDR1 MGHRA, CDR2 YSYEKL. V lost 0 bases, J lost 3 bases, and 8 bases lay in between. The CDR3 runs to 14 residues. The CDR3 region is CASSQDWGYTEAFF. Here the CDR3 DNA reads TGCGCCAGCAGCCAAGATTGGGGTTACACTGAAGCTTTCTTT.

This clonotype was seen a few times. The chain has TRBV10-3 and TRBJ2-7; 10 bases match TRBD2. CDR1 and CDR2 from the germline V gene are ENHRY and SYGVKD. This CDR3 is 15 amino acids long. With 6 bases clipped from V and 2 bases from J, the junction kept 7 bases outside the gene matches. The CDR3 is CAIRYSSGGTYEQYF. The CDR3 DNA is TGTGCCATCAGGTACTCTAGCGGGGGAACCTACGAGCAGTACTTC.

As for this clonotype: A read error may produce the germline difference seen at one junction end. V and J are TRBV18 and TRBJ2-1; D is undetermined. The CDR3 has 16 amino acids. CDR1 KGHSH and CDR2 LQKENI come from the germline V gene. CDR3: CASSPQTPSSYNEQFF. CDR3 bases: TGTGCCAGCTCTCCACAGACTCCCAGCTCCTACAATGAGCAGTTCTTC.

This clonotype was seen a few times. This chain joins TRBV19 and TRBJ1-5; D possibly corresponds to TRBD1 (6 bases). The CDR3 is 16 residues long. Trimming stripped 4 bases from V and 1 base from J, with 14 bases between. Germline CDR1 reads LNHDA; CDR2 reads SQIVND (reference sequence). The CDR3 nucleotides are TGTGCCAGTAGTACCCCTACCGGACAGAGCAATCAGCCCCAGCATTTT. It translates to CASSTPTGQSNQPQHF. The full variable domain, in which reference TRBV19 and TRBJ1-5 provide the parts outside the CDR3, is DGGITQSPKYLFRKEGQNVTLSCEQNLNHDAMYWYRQDPGQGLRLIYYSQIVNDFQKGDIAEGYSVSREKKESFPLTVTSAQKNPTAFYLCASSTPTGQSNQPQHFGDGTRLSIL.

This clonotype occurred a few times. The CDR3 sequence is CASSGQSLTDTQYF. In nucleotides, the CDR3 is TGTGCCAGCAGCGGCCAGTCACTCACAGATACGCAGTATTTT. V is TRBV5-4 and J is TRBJ2-3; unclear D gene. V lost 4 bases and J 2 bases, leaving 11 bases between the germline ends. CDR1 is SGHNT, CDR2 YYREEE, per germline (reference sequence). This CDR3 region has 14 residues.

A note on this clonotype: At one of its ends the junction is not consistent with the germline gene, which may arise from a read error. The chain is built from TRBV7-7 and TRBJ2-1; a weak D match, TRBD1 (6 bases). CDR3 length equals 18 residues. Germline V gene data show CDR1 as SSHAT and CDR2 as FNYEAQ (reference sequence). Written as DNA, the CDR3 is TGTGCTAGCAGCTTAGGGGGTTTAGGATTGAGCTCCTACAATGAGCAGTTCTTC. It codes for CASSLGGLGLSSYNEQFF.

A few counts support this clonotype. The gene calls are TRBV15 and TRBJ2-2; the D gene is possibly TRBD2 (6 bases). The CDR3 has 16 amino acids. Germline assignment: CDR1 LNHNV and CDR2 YYDKDF (reference sequence). V was clipped by 0 bases and J by 5 bases, with 13 bases between them. CDR3 region: CATSRDQAGWTGELFF. CDR3 bases: TGTGCCACCAGCAGAGATCAGGCGGGGTGGACCGGGGAGCTGTTTTTT.

The rearrangement links TRBV19 to TRBJ1-5, with 10 bases that match TRBD1. J was trimmed by 6 bases and V by 4 bases; bases with no gene match: 6. From germline, CDR1 is LNHDA and CDR2 SQIVND (reference sequence). The CDR3 runs 15 residues. CDR3 nucleotides: TGTGCCAGTAGTACCCCGACAGGGGGCCCTCAGCCCCAGCATTTT. Its translation: CASSTPTGGPQPQHF.

The chain is built from TRBV2 and TRBJ1-1, with D possibly TRBD1 on 5 matching bases. V dropped 8 bases and J dropped 0 bases, with 10 bases sitting between them. The CDR3 consists of 13 residues. The V gene's germline CDR1 is SNHLY and CDR2 FYNNEI. The CDR3 DNA reads TGTGCCAGCTCGGGGCTCCTGAACACTGAAGCTTTCTTT. Protein: CASSGLLNTEAFF.

This clonotype has only a few counts. The chain uses TRBV27 and TRBJ2-4; D remains unclear. Trimming cost V 10 bases and J 3 bases, with 7 bases left between them. CDR3 size: 11 residues. Per the germline V gene, CDR1 is MNHEY and CDR2 is SMNVEV (reference sequence). CDR3 amino acids: CATWGKNIQYF. In DNA form, the CDR3 reads TGTGCCACCTGGGGCAAAAACATTCAGTACTTC.

This chain uses TRBV12-3 or TRBV12-4 with TRBJ1-2; tentative D call: TRBD1 (5 bases). Trimming stripped 6 bases from V and 5 bases from J, with 19 bases between. The CDR3 contains 15 residues. The DNA of the CDR3 is TGTGCCAGCAGCCCTCGAGGCAGGGTCCCTTATGGCTACACCTTC. Encoded protein: CASSPRGRVPYGYTF.

The chain uses TRBV5-8 and TRBJ2-1; D perhaps matches TRBD2 (5 bases). The germline CDR1 and CDR2 sequences are SGHTS and YDEGEE. Trimming pared 1 base from V and 2 bases from J, leaving 10 bases between. The CDR3 contains 15 residues. The CDR3, as DNA: TGTGCCAGCAGCTTGCTAGCATCCCCCTACAATGAGCAGTTCTTC. Its translation: CASSLLASPYNEQFF.

On this clonotype: The junction differs from germline at one of its ends, possibly a read error. The chain links TRBV28 to TRBJ2-5, with TRBD1 identical over 7 bases. There are 15 residues in the CDR3. Germline values: CDR1 MDHEN, CDR2 SYDVKM. The CDR3 reads CASSSHYRGQETKYF. For the CDR3, the DNA is TGTGCCAGCAGTTCCCATTACAGGGGTCAAGAGACCAAGTACTTC.

The V gene is TRBV5-4, the J gene TRBJ1-2; TRBD1 matches 10 bases. The germline gives CDR1 SGHNT, CDR2 YYREEE (reference sequence). This CDR3 spans 16 amino acids. V was pared by 2 bases and J by 4 bases, with 8 bases of the junction left unmatched. This CDR3 reads CASSLLDRGRGYGYTF. The CDR3 nucleotides are TGTGCCAGCAGCTTACTTGACAGGGGGCGAGGCTATGGCTACACCTTC.

The chain carries TRBV10-3 and TRBJ2-7, with D possibly TRBD2 on 6 matching bases. Germline V gene sequence: CDR1 ENHRY, CDR2 SYGVKD. CDR3 length equals 14 residues. Deletions cut 7 bases from V and 5 bases from J, with 18 bases between. The chain's CDR3 is CAITSPEGSHEQYF. The CDR3 bases are TGTGCCATCACCTCCCCGGAGGGGTCCCACGAGCAGTACTTC.

The J gene is TRBJ1-6, the V gene TRBV7-9, with D possibly matching TRBD1 (5 bases). Germline V CDR1 and CDR2: SEHNR, FQNEAQ (reference sequence). V lost 4 bases and J 2 bases, leaving 9 bases between the germline ends. This CDR3 contains 15 residues. The CDR3 DNA reads TGTGCCAGCAGCTCTCAGGGTGCCTATAATTCACCCCTCCACTTT. It encodes CASSSQGAYNSPLHF.

The genes are TRBV7-9 and TRBJ1-1, with 7 bases matching TRBD1. Germline CDR1 SEHNR, CDR2 FQNEAQ (reference sequence). After removal of 5 bases from V and 5 bases from J, the junction contained 8 bases not matched to a gene. The CDR3 totals 14 residues. CDR3 protein: CASSHTTGWTEAFF. CDR3 DNA sequence: TGTGCCAGCAGCCATACGACAGGGTGGACTGAAGCTTTCTTT.

The rearrangement links TRBV7-4 to TRBJ2-7, with D unclear. Trimming shortened V by 2 bases and J by 2 bases, and 4 bases separated the two germline ends. CDR1 is SGHVT and CDR2 is SQSDAQ in the germline V gene. The CDR3 loop spans 12 amino acids. CDR3 sequence (DNA): TGTGCCAGCAGCTTACAAGCCTACGAGCAGTACTTC. This codes for CASSLQAYEQYF.

The V call is TRBV19, the J call TRBJ1-5; D is unclear. The CDR3 is 14 residues long. V was clipped by 6 bases and J by 12 bases, with 21 bases between them. CDR1 LNHDA and CDR2 SQIVND come from the germline V gene (reference sequence). This CDR3 reads CASSHPRQVGLQHF. The CDR3 bases are TGTGCCAGTAGCCACCCGAGGCAGGTGGGCCTCCAGCATTTT.

The rearrangement joins TRBV4-1 to TRBJ1-2, with a tentative D call TRBD1 (5 bases). This CDR3 is built from 15 residues. The germline V gene has CDR1 MGHRA and CDR2 YSYEKL. V lost 0 bases to trimming and J lost 4 bases, with 12 bases between them. This chain's CDR3 is CASSQDRRTTYGYTF. The DNA for the CDR3 is TGCGCCAGCAGCCAAGATCGGAGGACAACCTATGGCTACACCTTC.

About this clonotype itself: The junction and the germline gene differ at one end; a read error may be behind it. This chain joins TRBV7-3 and TRBJ1-1; 8 positions match TRBD1. This CDR3 is built from 15 residues. Germline CDR1 and CDR2: SGHTA and FQGTGA. This chain's CDR3 is CASNLKVTGGTEAFF. CDR3 bases: TGTGCCAGCAACTTAAAGGTTACAGGGGGCACTGAAGCTTTCTTT.

The chain combines TRBV10-3 with TRBJ1-1, with D uncertain. CDR1 and CDR2 (germline): ENHRY, SYGVKD. This CDR3 is built from 14 residues. Trimming removed 2 bases from V and 1 base from J, with 8 bases in between. CDR3 coding DNA: TGTGCCATCAGTGAGATACACCAGAACACTGAAGCTTTCTTT. Amino acids: CAISEIHQNTEAFF.

The V gene is TRBV6-6, the J gene TRBJ1-2; D is undetermined. CDR3 length: 13 residues. Germline lookup yields CDR1 MNHNY and CDR2 SVGAGI (reference sequence). Trimming shortened V by 2 bases and J by 6 bases, and 10 bases separated the two germline ends. CDR3 bases: TGTGCCAGCAGTTACCCCGACTTGGATGGCTACACCTTC. Its protein product is CASSYPDLDGYTF.

The CDR3 region has the DNA TGTGCCAGCAGCCATCAACGAAGTGCCGCTAAGACCCAGTACTTC. Residues: CASSHQRSAAKTQYF. This sequence joins TRBV5-4 and TRBJ2-5; D gene ambiguous. V lost 4 bases and J lost 6, with 19 bases in between. The CDR3 has 15 amino acids. CDR1 is SGHNT and CDR2 is YYREEE in the germline V gene (reference sequence).

This rearrangement joins TRBV4-1 to TRBJ2-1; either TRBD1 or TRBD2 may fit D (6 bases each). The ends were cut back, 0 bases at V and 12 bases at J, with 21 bases in the middle. Germline CDR1 reads MGHRA; CDR2 reads YSYEKL. This CDR3 spans 16 amino acids. This chain's CDR3 is CASSQERGLLGGGQFF. CDR3 bases: TGCGCCAGCAGCCAAGAACGTGGCCTCCTAGGGGGAGGGCAGTTCTTC.

The rearrangement uses TRBV19 and TRBJ1-1; D not certain. The CDR3 is 14 amino acids. Germline loops: CDR1 LNHDA, CDR2 SQIVND (reference sequence). Trimming shortened V by 6 bases and J by 2 bases, and 13 bases separated the two germline ends. This chain's CDR3 is CASRIRGGNTEAFF. The CDR3 coding sequence is TGTGCCAGTAGGATCAGAGGCGGAAACACTGAAGCTTTCTTT.

In its sample, this clonotype was seen many times. The rearrangement joins TRBV7-6 to TRBJ2-3; 12 bases are a match to TRBD2. CDR3 length: 15 amino acids. The ends lost 4 bases at V and 2 bases at J; junction bases unmatched: 1. Per the germline V gene, CDR1 is SGHVS and CDR2 is FNYEAQ. DNA for the CDR3: TGTGCCAGCAGCTCTAGCGGGGGGGCCACAGATACGCAGTATTTT. It specifies CASSSSGGATDTQYF.

This sequence joins TRBV10-1 and TRBJ2-1; D call uncertain. This CDR3 contains 13 residues. Germline V CDR1 and CDR2: WNHNN, SYGVQD (reference sequence). The ends were cut back, 2 bases at V and 4 bases at J, with 6 bases in the middle. CDR3 region: CASSEREYNEQFF. The CDR3, as DNA: TGCGCCAGCAGTGAGAGGGAATACAATGAGCAGTTCTTC.

The chain has TRBV24-1 and TRBJ1-5; 7 bases fit TRBD1. Germline V lookup: CDR1 KGHDR, CDR2 SFDVKD. V gave up 4 bases and J gave up 5 bases; unmatched junction bases: 4. The CDR3 totals 14 residues. The CDR3 region is CATSERQGDQPQHF. The CDR3 DNA reads TGTGCCACCAGTGAGAGACAGGGCGATCAGCCCCAGCATTTT.

In this sample, this clonotype turned up once. The chain links TRBV6-5 to TRBJ2-1; 7 nucleotides agree with TRBD2. The CDR3 consists of 19 residues. V gave up 3 bases and J gave up 5 bases; unmatched junction bases: 19. Germline CDR1 is MNHEY and CDR2 is SVGAGI. As DNA, the CDR3 is TGTGCCAGCAGTTATAGGACTCTCCTGAAACCCGGGACTAACAATGAGCAGTTCTTC. It codes for CASSYRTLLKPGTNNEQFF.